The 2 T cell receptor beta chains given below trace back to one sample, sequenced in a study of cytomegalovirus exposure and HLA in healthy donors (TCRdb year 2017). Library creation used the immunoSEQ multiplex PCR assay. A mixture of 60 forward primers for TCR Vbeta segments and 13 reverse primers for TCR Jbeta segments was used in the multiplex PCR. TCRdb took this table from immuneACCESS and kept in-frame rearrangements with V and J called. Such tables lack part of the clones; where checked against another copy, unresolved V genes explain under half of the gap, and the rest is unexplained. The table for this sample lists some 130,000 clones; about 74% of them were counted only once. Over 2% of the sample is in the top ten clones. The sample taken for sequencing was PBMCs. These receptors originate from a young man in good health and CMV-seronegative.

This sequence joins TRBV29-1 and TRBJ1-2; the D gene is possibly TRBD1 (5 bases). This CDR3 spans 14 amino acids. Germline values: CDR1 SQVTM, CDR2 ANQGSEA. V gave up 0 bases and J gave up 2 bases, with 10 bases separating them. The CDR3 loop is CSVEDLGGNYGYTF. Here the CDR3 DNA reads TGCAGCGTTGAAGATCTGGGGGGGAACTATGGCTACACCTTC. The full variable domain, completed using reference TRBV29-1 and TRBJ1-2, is SAVISQKPSRDICQRGTSLTIQCQVDSQVTMMFWYRQQPGQSLTLIATANQGSEATYESGFVIDKFPISRPNLTFSTLTVSNMSPEDSSIYLCSVEDLGGNYGYTFGSGTRLTVV.

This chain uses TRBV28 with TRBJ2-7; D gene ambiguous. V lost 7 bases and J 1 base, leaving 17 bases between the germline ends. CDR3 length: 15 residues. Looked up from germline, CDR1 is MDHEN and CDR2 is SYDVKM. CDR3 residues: CASTSSALGSYEQYF. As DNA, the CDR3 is TGTGCCAGCACCTCTAGTGCTTTGGGTTCCTACGAGCAGTACTTC.